The text below deals with one T cell receptor (beta chain). Its antigen remains unidentified. Base qualities are missing; no much larger clone stands one base away. The data stem from a study of control samples from healthy donors and cancer patients (dated by TCRdb to the early 2020s). The method behind the library was the immunoSEQ multiplex PCR assay. Not all clones reach the TCRdb copy of this immuneACCESS table, which keeps in-frame sequences only. Checked studies attribute under half of the gap to unresolved V genes and leave the rest unexplained. The sample includes some 130,000 clones, with approximately 94% observed a single time. The top ten clones comprise about 4% of the sample. Unmatched junction bases come to 2, with V trimmed by 6 bases and J by 6 bases. CDR1 MGHRA and CDR2 YSYEKL are derived from the germline V gene. Spanning cysteine to phenylalanine, the CDR3 consists of 12 amino acids. The DNA shown is the 36-base CDR3, in frame from base 1.

The rearranged segments are TRBV4-1 and TRBJ2-1; TRBD1 fits 7 bases in the junction. The receptor comes from a man aged 25-40 years in good health. The sequencing sample was made of blood. The CDR3 here reads CASRGDSNEQFF. The base sequence is TGCGCCAGCAGAGGGGACAGCAATGAGCAGTTCTTC.